One T cell receptor (beta chain) is described in this entry. Antigen: not known. The data are from a study of cytomegalovirus exposure and HLA in healthy donors. This CDR3 has 15 amino acids. V gave up 5 bases and J gave up 6 bases; unmatched junction bases: 10. Germline V gene data show CDR1 as SNHLY and CDR2 as FYNNEI. Overall study findings and caveats: Among the CMV-associated chains, a few were confirmed in vitro as specific for CMV antigens. The classifier was said to identify cytomegalovirus status with high specificity and sensitivity. It was about 180 TCR beta chains that were listed as cytomegalovirus-associated. Most sequenced TCRs were rare (though some public TCRs occurred in many donors).

Clones were sequenced by immunoSEQ multiplex PCR, and TCRdb holds only the in-frame ones, with some missing. Here the sample spans roughly 130,000 clones, 80% to 90% being singletons. This receptor was taken from a man between 18 and 29 years old in good health and CMV-seronegative. This chain connects TRBV2 to TRBJ1-1, with 9 bases identical to TRBD1. Sequencing used PBMCs. CDR3 sequence (DNA): TGTGCCAGCAGTTCGGGGGACAGGGTTTATTCTGAAGCTTTCTTT. Its translation is CASSSGDRVYSEAFF. Full variable domain (outside the CDR3, taken from reference TRBV2 and TRBJ1-1): EPEVTQTPSHQVTQMGQEVILRCVPISNHLYFYWYRQILGQKVEFLVSFYNNEISEKSEIFDDQFSVERPDGSNFTLKIRSTKLEDSAMYFCASSSGDRVYSEAFFGQGTRLTVV.